The text below deals with one T cell receptor (beta chain). The antigen remains undetermined. CDR3 length: 16 residues. Trimming removed 5 bases from V and 5 bases from J; junction bases left unmatched: 3. From germline, CDR1 is SEHNR and CDR2 FQNEAQ (reference sequence). At the time of sampling, donors were nominally healthy, though unrecorded immune exposures were likely. PCR employed 60 Vbeta and 13 Jbeta primers. Libraries were prepared by immunoSEQ multiplex PCR; TCRdb keeps only in-frame clonotypes and omits some of them. This sample yields about 140,000 clones, of which about 76% are seen a single time; about 3.9% belongs to the top ten. This sample was included in a study of cytomegalovirus exposure and HLA in healthy donors. Study results and caveats: In a later analysis, TCR beta V- and J-gene trimming showed a link to a missense DCLRE1C variant. On later analysis, the bulk of CMV-associated TCR beta chains appeared to be HLA-restricted.

The chain recombines TRBV7-9 with TRBJ2-2; 15 bases agree with TRBD2. The sequenced sample was PBMCs. The clonotype comes from a man younger than 35 in good health and CMV-seronegative. Here the CDR3 reads CASSIGTSGRTGELFF. CDR3 sequence (DNA): TGTGCCAGCAGCATCGGGACTAGCGGGAGGACCGGGGAGCTGTTTTTT.